This is a list of T cell receptor beta chains from one sample in a study of blood T cell repertoires in COVID-19. Sequencing was performed with immunoSEQ multiplex PCR; in TCRdb, only in-frame clones are kept and a portion is missing. The sample holds about 140,000 clones, roughly 89% seen once. Sequencing was done on a sample of peripheral blood. These receptors originate from a woman in her forties or fifties with acute or convalescent COVID-19. Both conserved end residues are part of each CDR3. Fields, in order: V gene, J gene, clone size, D gene, CDR3 protein, CDR3 DNA. The D gene is left open where the match is weak. Not all rows give a size; the values are once, few, many and, for expanded clones, a class.

TRBV5-1	TRBJ2-1	NA	TRBD1	CASSLGRDRVGFF	TGCGCCAGCAGCTTGGGCCGGGACAGGGTGGGGTTCTTC
TRBV5-1	TRBJ2-3	NA	TRBD1	CASSIGQGTDTQYF	TGCGCCAGCAGCATCGGACAGGGCACAGATACGCAGTATTTT
TRBV2	TRBJ1-6	NA	NA	CASSVQGSDSPLHF	TGTGCCAGCAGTGTACAGGGATCGGATTCACCCCTCCACTTT
TRBV6-1	TRBJ1-2	NA	NA	CASSEVPPGPYGYTF	TGTGCCAGCAGTGAAGTGCCGCCAGGCCCCTATGGCTACACCTTC
TRBV3-1/TRBV3-2	TRBJ1-6	NA	TRBD1	CASSWAPGTGVNSYNSPLHF	TGTGCCAGCAGTTGGGCACCTGGGACAGGGGTTAACTCCTATAATTCACCCCTCCACTTT
TRBV6-5	TRBJ1-1	NA	NA	CASRVGVEAFF	TGTGCCAGCAGGGTCGGGGTTGAAGCTTTCTTT
TRBV3-1/TRBV3-2	TRBJ2-1	NA	NA	CASSQDPGLPYNEQFF	TGTGCCAGCAGCCAAGATCCAGGGCTCCCCTACAATGAGCAGTTCTTC
TRBV7-2	TRBJ2-7	once	NA	CASSPTGYEQYF	TGTGCCAGCAGCCCTACGGGCTACGAGCAGTACTTC
TRBV7-9	TRBJ2-2	NA	NA	CASSPRSTGELFF	TGTGCCAGCAGCCCCCGCAGTACCGGGGAGCTGTTTTTT
TRBV19	TRBJ1-3	NA	NA	CASSIQGPSGNTIYF	TGTGCCAGTAGTATCCAGGGCCCCTCTGGAAACACCATATATTTT
TRBV30	TRBJ1-2	NA	TRBD1	CAWSGRQGNTTF	TGTGCCTGGAGTGGACGACAGGGGAATACCACCTTC
TRBV27	TRBJ2-7	NA	NA	CASSLFRGSYEQYF	TGTGCCAGCAGTTTATTTCGCGGCTCCTACGAGCAGTACTTC
TRBV7-9	TRBJ2-1	NA	TRBD2	CASSSRTSGRETYNEQFF	TGTGCCAGCAGCTCCCGGACTAGCGGGAGGGAGACCTACAATGAGCAGTTCTTC
TRBV30	TRBJ2-1	NA	TRBD1	CAWYTPTGTGSSYNEQFF	TGTGCCTGGTACACCCCTACCGGGACAGGATCCTCCTACAATGAGCAGTTCTTC
TRBV6-5	TRBJ2-1	NA	NA	CANTPGQRYNEQFF	TGTGCCAACACCCCGGGACAAAGATACAATGAGCAGTTCTTC
TRBV27	TRBJ1-2	NA	TRBD1	CASSLFRGQGGYTF	TGTGCCAGCAGTTTATTCAGGGGGCAGGGAGGCTACACCTTC
TRBV7-2	TRBJ1-3	NA	TRBD1	CASSLPLGQGSYSGNTIYF	TGTGCCAGCAGCTTACCCTTGGGACAGGGGTCTTACTCTGGAAACACCATATATTTT
TRBV29-1	TRBJ1-3	NA	NA	CSVGVTGNTIYF	TGCAGCGTTGGCGTGACTGGAAACACCATATATTTT
TRBV6-5	TRBJ1-5	NA	NA	CAIQGHQPQHF	TGTGCCATCCAGGGTCACCAGCCCCAGCATTTT
TRBV7-7	TRBJ2-1	NA	TRBD2	CASSLERESYNEQFF	TGTGCCAGCAGCTTAGAGCGGGAGTCCTACAATGAGCAGTTCTTC
TRBV5-4	TRBJ2-7	once	NA	CASTLRGSDEQYF	TGTGCCAGCACCCTTAGAGGTAGCGACGAGCAGTACTTC
TRBV7-2	TRBJ1-4	once	NA	CASSLDGGSNEKLFF	TGTGCCAGCAGCTTAGACGGGGGTTCTAATGAAAAACTGTTTTTT
TRBV4-2	TRBJ2-3	NA	TRBD2	CASSLTSGRTRGTDTQYF	TGTGCCAGCAGCCTCACTAGCGGGAGGACTAGAGGCACAGATACGCAGTATTTT
TRBV2	TRBJ2-5	NA	NA	CASSEQGETQYF	TGTGCCAGCAGTGAACAGGGAGAGACCCAGTACTTC
TRBV18	TRBJ1-5	few	NA	CASSPLAGLSNQPQHF	TGTGCCAGCTCACCACTGGCAGGGCTTAGCAATCAGCCCCAGCATTTT
TRBV12-3/TRBV12-4	TRBJ2-7	NA	NA	CASGPTHEQYF	TGTGCCAGCGGGCCGACCCACGAGCAGTACTTC
TRBV24-1	TRBJ1-1	NA	NA	CATCSGACTEAFF	TGTGCCACCTGTAGTGGGGCTTGCACTGAAGCTTTCTTT
TRBV5-6	TRBJ2-3	NA	TRBD1	CASSWTGGSTDTQYF	TGTGCCAGCAGCTGGACAGGGGGTAGTACAGATACGCAGTATTTT
TRBV4-2	TRBJ1-1	NA	TRBD1	CASSQDGDRGETFF	TGTGCCAGCAGCCAAGATGGTGACAGGGGGGAAACTTTCTTT
TRBV4-1	TRBJ2-5	NA	TRBD2	CASSQDGGVQETQYF	TGCGCCAGCAGCCAAGACGGGGGGGTACAAGAGACCCAGTACTTC
TRBV19	TRBJ1-1	NA	NA	CASSIDSENTEAFF	TGTGCCAGTAGTATAGACAGCGAGAACACTGAAGCTTTCTTT
TRBV3-1/TRBV3-2	TRBJ2-7	NA	NA	CASSQRGIESYEQYF	TGTGCCAGCAGCCAACGCGGGATTGAGTCCTACGAGCAGTACTTC
TRBV7-3	TRBJ2-6	NA	NA	CASSLDGAGANVLTF	TGTGCCAGCAGCTTAGACGGAGCTGGGGCCAACGTCCTGACTTTC
TRBV5-1	TRBJ1-1	NA	NA	CASSSLTGNTEAFF	TGCGCCAGCAGCTCTCTTACCGGGAACACTGAAGCTTTCTTT
TRBV5-1	TRBJ1-1	NA	NA	CASSSVVMNTEAFF	TGCGCCAGCAGCTCGGTTGTCATGAACACTGAAGCTTTCTTT
TRBV29-1	TRBJ1-1	NA	NA	CSVPQTGNTEAFF	TGCAGCGTTCCCCAGACAGGGAACACTGAAGCTTTCTTT
TRBV10-3	TRBJ2-7	NA	TRBD2	CAIRPGVAGTYEQYF	TGTGCCATCAGACCGGGGGTAGCGGGGACCTACGAGCAGTACTTC
TRBV7-3	TRBJ2-1	NA	TRBD2	CASSLKGETSGRAGEQFF	TGTGCCAGCAGCTTAAAAGGAGAGACTAGCGGGAGGGCCGGGGAGCAGTTCTTC
TRBV27	TRBJ1-2	NA	NA	CASSQGQIYGYTF	TGTGCCAGCAGCCAGGGGCAAATCTATGGCTACACCTTC
TRBV11-2	TRBJ1-1	NA	TRBD1	CASSQGTGRPTEAFF	TGTGCCAGCAGCCAAGGGACAGGGCGTCCCACTGAAGCTTTCTTT
TRBV2	TRBJ2-7	NA	NA	CASTGSYEQYF	TGTGCCAGCACAGGTTCTTACGAGCAGTACTTC
TRBV3-1/TRBV3-2	TRBJ2-1	NA	NA	CASRPRTYNEQFF	TGTGCCAGCAGGCCAAGAACATACAATGAGCAGTTCTTC
TRBV19	TRBJ2-5	NA	TRBD2	CASKLAGGVVGETQYF	TGTGCCAGTAAGCTAGCGGGAGGGGTCGTAGGAGAGACCCAGTACTTC
TRBV7-9	TRBJ1-1	NA	TRBD1	CASSTRTTGEMTEAFF	TGTGCCAGCAGCACCCGAACGACAGGGGAAATGACTGAAGCTTTCTTT
TRBV12-3/TRBV12-4	TRBJ1-1	once	NA	CASSLREGTEAFF	TGTGCCAGCAGTTTAAGGGAGGGCACTGAAGCTTTCTTT
TRBV7-9	TRBJ2-7	NA	NA	CASSLVGGQSSYEQYF	TGTGCCAGCAGCTTAGTTGGAGGGCAGTCATCCTACGAGCAGTACTTC
TRBV28	TRBJ2-5	NA	TRBD2	CASSLLVAGGHETQYF	TGTGCCAGCAGTTTACTTGTAGCGGGGGGGCACGAGACCCAGTACTTC
TRBV30	TRBJ2-7	NA	NA	CAWSLGASYEQYF	TGTGCCTGGAGTCTGGGGGCCTCCTACGAGCAGTACTTC
TRBV7-8	TRBJ1-4	once	TRBD1	CASSLASWGQGNEKLFF	TGTGCCAGCAGCTTAGCGAGTTGGGGACAGGGCAATGAAAAACTGTTTTTT
TRBV24-1	TRBJ2-7	NA	TRBD1	CATSEGQGGEKQYF	TGTGCCACCAGTGAGGGACAGGGGGGAGAAAAGCAGTACTTC
TRBV19	TRBJ2-7	NA	TRBD1	CASTNTGDTYEQYF	TGTGCCAGTACCAACACAGGGGATACCTACGAGCAGTACTTC
TRBV6-5	TRBJ2-7	few	TRBD1	CASSHRGLLSYEQYF	TGTGCCAGCAGTCACAGGGGCCTCCTATCCTACGAGCAGTACTTC